This passage covers 18 T cell receptor beta chains from one sample sequenced in a study of cytomegalovirus exposure and HLA in healthy donors. It was with 60 Vbeta and 13 Jbeta primers that the PCR ran. Method: immunoSEQ multiplex PCR; TCRdb's copy keeps in-frame clones and lacks some. The profile shows some 65,000 clones, roughly 71% of them singletons. The sequenced material came from PBMCs. Receptor source: a man aged 45 to 65 in good health and CMV-seropositive.

The CDR3 protein is CASSLSAGAHVKTQYF. CDR3 coding DNA: TGTGCCAGCAGCTTGTCGGCAGGGGCGCACGTAAAGACCCAGTACTTC. V and J are TRBV5-6 and TRBJ2-5; a weak D match, TRBD1 (6 bases). The CDR3 spans 16 residues. The V gene lost 1 base and the J gene lost 6 bases, with 19 bases spanning the gap. Germline V CDR1 and CDR2: SGHDT, YYEEEE.

In its sample, this clone was seen once. The chain recombines TRBV5-1 with TRBJ2-1; 14 positions match TRBD2. V lost 4 bases and J lost 9; bases outside the gene matches: 6. The germline V gene has CDR1 SGHRS and CDR2 YFSETQ. The CDR3 covers 15 residues. As DNA, the CDR3 is TGCGCCAGCAGCATGGGACTAGCGGGAGTGCGTGAGCAGTTCTTC. Its translation: CASSMGLAGVREQFF.

The CDR3 reads CAIGRAGGYNEQFF. CDR3 sequence (DNA): TGTGCCATCGGACGAGCGGGAGGGTACAATGAGCAGTTCTTC. The chain has TRBV10-3 and TRBJ2-1; 10 bases match TRBD2. The CDR3 totals 14 residues. Germline V lookup: CDR1 ENHRY, CDR2 SYGVKD. Trimming took 8 bases from V and 4 from J; bases not matched to a gene: 5.

The chain uses TRBV11-3 and TRBJ2-2, with a tentative D call TRBD1 (6 bases). The germline V and J ends were trimmed by 1 base and 4 bases, with 16 bases remaining between them. Germline V gives CDR1 SGHNT, CDR2 YENEEA. The CDR3 is 17 residues long. This CDR3 reads CASSLGQTGMGTGELFF. The CDR3 region has the DNA TGTGCCAGCAGCTTAGGTCAGACAGGAATGGGCACCGGGGAGCTGTTTTTT.

V and J are TRBV13 and TRBJ2-5; perhaps TRBD1 as D (7 bases). Germline V lookup: CDR1 PRHDT, CDR2 FYEKMQ (reference sequence). Between the trimmed V and J ends, which lost 2 bases and 1 base, there was a span of 17 bases. The CDR3 has 17 amino acids. CDR3 residues: CASSLRAGGTAQETQYF. CDR3 nucleotide sequence: TGTGCCAGCAGCTTACGAGCCGGCGGGACAGCCCAAGAGACCCAGTACTTC.

Regarding this clone: The junction departs from germline at one end; a sequencing error may be responsible. The same CDR3 can be traced to other DNA sequences in this sample. The chain combines TRBV27 with TRBJ2-7; D perhaps matches TRBD1 (5 bases). From germline, CDR1 is MNHEY and CDR2 SMNVEV (reference sequence). There are 16 residues in the CDR3. CDR3 in amino acids: CASSLDRLLPTAEQYF. For the CDR3, the DNA is TGCGCCAGCAGTTTAGACAGACTCCTACCCACGGCCGAGCAGTACTTC.

This clone was observed once. The DNA for the CDR3 is TGTGCCAGCAGTTACCTTCGAGCGGGATCCGCCTACGAGCAGTACTTC. It translates to CASSYLRAGSAYEQYF. This chain uses TRBV27 with TRBJ2-7; TRBD2 matches at 7 bases. V was clipped by 4 bases and J by 2 bases; unmatched bases: 11. The CDR3 is 16 amino acids. The germline V gene encodes CDR1 MNHEY and CDR2 SMNVEV (reference sequence).

This chain joins TRBV21-1 and TRBJ1-1. TRBV21-1 is assigned pseudogene status. The CDR3 is made up of 14 amino acids. CDR3 sequence: CAKQRIPLGTEAFF. CDR3 in DNA: TGTGCCAAACAGCGGATCCCCCTGGGCACTGAAGCTTTCTTT.

This chain connects TRBV5-3 to TRBJ1-3, with no clear D. TRBV5-3 is identified as an open reading frame with a role that is uncertain. Trimming cost V 4 bases and J 1 base, with 12 bases left between them. There are 15 residues in the CDR3. Here the CDR3 DNA reads TGTGCCAGAAGCCAGACTGGTGTTTCTGGAAACACCATATATTTT. It translates to CARSQTGVSGNTIYF.

The chain is built from TRBV28 and TRBJ1-1; no definite D call. Trimming pared 2 bases from V and 7 bases from J, leaving 17 bases between. Germline CDR1 MDHEN, CDR2 SYDVKM. CDR3 length: 15 amino acids. This CDR3 reads CASSLGSAGFGEAFF. The CDR3 region has the DNA TGTGCCAGCAGTTTAGGTTCTGCGGGCTTCGGTGAAGCTTTCTTT.

The chain links TRBV7-2 to TRBJ2-7, with 10 nucleotides matching TRBD2. CDR3 length equals 14 residues. Germline-derived CDR1 and CDR2 are SGHTA and FQGNSA. Trimming cost V 5 bases and J 7 bases; bases outside gene matches: 8. The CDR3 DNA follows: TGTGCCAGCAGCGAGCGTCGTAGCGGGGGGGAGCAGTACTTC. Its protein is CASSERRSGGEQYF.

CDR3 loop: CASSYSRLTETQYF. CDR3 nucleotides: TGTGCCAGCAGTTACTCGAGGCTAACAGAGACCCAGTACTTC. The chain has TRBV6-5 and TRBJ2-5; no clear D gene. Germline assignment: CDR1 MNHEY and CDR2 SVGAGI. The CDR3 extends over 14 amino acids. The germline V and J ends were trimmed by 0 bases and 4 bases, with 9 bases remaining between them.

The chain carries TRBV5-1 and TRBJ1-1, with a tentative D call TRBD1 (5 bases). Trimming took 2 bases from V and 1 from J, leaving 6 bases between them. The CDR3 totals 13 residues. Germline CDR1 is SGHRS and CDR2 is YFSETQ. The CDR3 coding sequence is TGCGCCAGCAGCTTCGGGGGGAACACTGAAGCTTTCTTT. Protein: CASSFGGNTEAFF.

V and J are TRBV7-9 and TRBJ2-7; 9 nucleotides agree with TRBD2. CDR1 is SEHNR, CDR2 FQNEAQ, per germline (reference sequence). CDR3 size: 17 residues. J gave up 2 bases and V 5 bases, and 13 bases lay outside the gene matches. The CDR3 region is CASSQHLSGGQPYEQYF. In DNA form, the CDR3 reads TGTGCCAGCAGCCAACACCTCAGCGGGGGGCAGCCCTACGAGCAGTACTTC. The whole variable domain, filled in from reference TRBV7-9 and TRBJ2-7, reads DTGVSQNPRHKITKRGQNVTFRCDPISEHNRLYWYRQTLGQGPEFLTYFQNEAQLEKSRLLSDRFSAERPKGSFSTLEIQRTEQGDSAMYLCASSQHLSGGQPYEQYFGPGTRLTVT.

This chain uses TRBV5-1 with TRBJ2-3, with 7 bases identical to TRBD2. The CDR3 is 14 residues long. Trimming took 3 bases from V and 5 from J; bases not matched to a gene: 6. Germline V gene lookup returns CDR1 SGHRS and CDR2 YFSETQ. Here the CDR3 DNA reads TGCGCCAGCAGCTCGACTAGCCAAGGAGATACGCAGTATTTT. Amino acid sequence: CASSSTSQGDTQYF.

V is TRBV7-9 and J is TRBJ2-1, with TRBD1 matching over 7 bases. Germline V CDR1 and CDR2: SEHNR, FQNEAQ (reference sequence). With 5 bases clipped from V and 2 bases from J, the junction kept 3 bases outside the gene matches. The CDR3 has 14 amino acids. The CDR3 DNA follows: TGTGCCAGCAGCGAGGGGGCTGCCTACAATGAGCAGTTCTTC. Its translation: CASSEGAAYNEQFF.

This clone came up a few times. The V gene is TRBV6-1, the J gene TRBJ1-4; possibly TRBD1 for D (5 bases). This CDR3 comprises 13 residues. The V gene's germline CDR1 is MNHNS and CDR2 SASEGT. Trimming left V 9 bases short and J 4 bases short, with 12 bases between. The CDR3 nucleotides read TGTGCCAGTCAATCGGGGGGTAATGAAAAACTGTTTTTT. Translation: CASQSGGNEKLFF.

The chain joins TRBV28 to TRBJ1-1, with D possibly matching TRBD1 (6 bases). In germline, CDR1 is MDHEN, CDR2 SYDVKM. Trimming took 9 bases from V and 0 from J, leaving 20 bases between them. The CDR3 totals 16 residues. This CDR3 reads CARHGTIRPLNTEAFF. The CDR3 coding sequence is TGTGCCAGGCATGGGACAATTCGGCCCTTGAACACTGAAGCTTTCTTT.